These 31 T cell receptor beta chains came from one sample sequenced in a study of shared clonotypes between healthy human individuals. Clones were sequenced by immunoSEQ multiplex PCR, and TCRdb holds only the in-frame ones, with some missing. Found here are some 1,900,000 clones, approximately 94% of them singletons; the top ten hold 0.95% to 1.5%. Naivety among CD8 cells was defined by CD45RO negativity and positive CCR7 selection, thereby excluding terminally differentiated effector memory CD45RA+ cells. Input material: naive CD8+ T cells sorted from blood. The receptors were sampled from a man in his late teens or twenties in good health.

The chain uses TRBV9 and TRBJ2-7; 9 bases match TRBD2. The J segment lost 5 bases and the V segment lost 4 bases, leaving 7 bases of the junction unmatched. Germline loops: CDR1 SGDLS, CDR2 YYNGEE. The CDR3 runs to 14 residues. This chain's CDR3 is CASSSSGSFDEQYF. The DNA of the CDR3 is TGTGCCAGCAGCAGTAGCGGGAGCTTCGACGAGCAGTACTTC.

V gene TRBV6-6 combines with J gene TRBJ2-5; D ambiguous. CDR1 is MNHNY, CDR2 SVGAGI, per germline (reference sequence). Trimming stripped 9 bases from V and 1 base from J, with 12 bases between. The CDR3 sequence is 13 residues long. The CDR3 region is CASRLRLQETQYF. The CDR3 coding sequence is TGTGCCAGTAGGTTGAGGCTCCAAGAGACCCAGTACTTC.

This chain joins TRBV5-1 and TRBJ1-2; possibly TRBD1 for D (5 bases). V lost 0 bases to trimming and J lost 1 base, with 22 bases between them. The germline V gene encodes CDR1 SGHRS and CDR2 YFSETQ. CDR3 size: 19 residues. CDR3 coding DNA: TGCGCCAGCAGCTTGGGGCTAGGGGCAGGCTACTCAAGTAACTATGGCTACACCTTC. It is translated as CASSLGLGAGYSSNYGYTF.

CDR3 sequence reads: CASSLSPSTTEAFF. CDR3 DNA sequence: TGTGCCAGCAGTTTATCCCCCTCGACCACTGAAGCTTTCTTT. The V and J genes are TRBV27 and TRBJ1-1; no reliable D call. Germline CDR1 is MNHEY and CDR2 is SMNVEV (reference sequence). This CDR3 spans 14 amino acids. V shed 0 bases and J shed 4 bases, with 9 bases lying between them.

The chain is built from TRBV10-3 and TRBJ2-1; D is ambiguous. From germline, CDR1 is ENHRY and CDR2 SYGVKD. The CDR3 has 14 residues. V shed 4 bases and J shed 0 bases, with 7 bases lying between them. The CDR3 reads CAISGESSYNEQFF. In DNA form, the CDR3 reads TGTGCCATCAGTGGAGAGAGCTCCTACAATGAGCAGTTCTTC.

This sequence joins TRBV4-1 and TRBJ2-7; TRBD2 agrees at 8 bases. V shed 0 bases and J 8 bases; nucleotides not matched to a gene: 9. The germline V gene encodes CDR1 MGHRA and CDR2 YSYEKL. The CDR3 loop spans 15 amino acids. The CDR3 nucleotides read TGCGCCAGCAGCCAAGATTCAGCGGGAGCGGTAAAGCAGTACTTC. Translating gives CASSQDSAGAVKQYF.

This clone was detected a few times. Other DNA sequences in the same sample also yield this CDR3. The chain recombines TRBV30 with TRBJ2-1; D remains unclear. The CDR3 runs 12 residues. Germline V gene data show CDR1 as GTSNPN and CDR2 as SVGIG (reference sequence). Deletions cut 0 bases from V and 8 bases from J, with 8 bases between. The CDR3 DNA reads TGTGCCTGGAGTGTAACTGGGGATGAGCAGTTCTTC. Its protein product is CAWSVTGDEQFF.

The rearrangement joins TRBV7-6 to TRBJ1-4; weak D call: TRBD1 (6 bases). The V gene lost 3 bases and the J gene lost 2 bases, with 10 bases spanning the gap. This CDR3 spans 15 amino acids. CDR1 and CDR2 (germline): SGHVS, FNYEAQ. CDR3 sequence: CASSFNRDTNEKLFF. CDR3 nucleotides: TGTGCCAGCAGCTTCAACAGGGATACTAATGAAAAACTGTTTTTT. Filled out from reference TRBV7-6 and TRBJ1-4, the complete variable domain reads GAGVSQSPRYKVTKRGQDVALRCDPISGHVSLYWYRQALGQGPEFLTYFNYEAQQDKSGLPNDRFSAERPEGSISTLTIQRTEQRDSAMYRCASSFNRDTNEKLFFGSGTQLSVL.

Turning to this clone: Other DNA sequences in this specimen translate into the identical CDR3. The rearrangement joins TRBV6-1 to TRBJ1-1; D not certain. Looked up from germline, CDR1 is MNHNS and CDR2 is SASEGT. Trimming shortened V by 6 bases and J by 0 bases, and 5 bases separated the two germline ends. There are 12 residues in the CDR3. The CDR3 reads CASRTLNTEAFF. The CDR3 bases are TGTGCCAGCAGGACCTTGAACACTGAAGCTTTCTTT.

CDR3 loop: CASSFDRVELFF. CDR3 DNA sequence: TGTGCCAGCAGTTTTGACAGAGTTGAGCTGTTTTTT. The chain is built from TRBV6-1 and TRBJ2-2; tentatively, D is TRBD1 (5 bases). The V end was cut by 5 bases, the J end by 11 bases, with 12 bases between. The CDR3 totals 12 residues. Germline V gene lookup returns CDR1 MNHNS and CDR2 SASEGT.

The chain employs TRBV5-6 and TRBJ2-7; the D gene is possibly TRBD2 (5 bases). Trimming left V 6 bases short and J 2 bases short, with 15 bases between. The germline V gene has CDR1 SGHDT and CDR2 YYEEEE. The CDR3 runs to 14 residues. For the CDR3, the DNA is TGTGCCAGCACCGTGTACGGGGTTACCTACGAGCAGTACTTC. This translates into CASTVYGVTYEQYF.

The CDR3 region is CASSFTENGNEQFF. CDR3 DNA: TGTGCCAGCAGTTTTACGGAGAACGGCAATGAGCAGTTCTTC. The V gene is TRBV27, the J gene TRBJ2-1, with D unclear. Germline lookup yields CDR1 MNHEY and CDR2 SMNVEV (reference sequence). V was shortened by 3 bases and J by 6 bases, with 12 bases between the two germline ends. The CDR3 has 14 amino acids.

Comment on this clone: This sample includes further DNA sequences coding for the same CDR3. CDR3 sequence: CASSLGDLYEQYF. The CDR3 nucleotides are TGTGCCAGCAGCTTGGGGGACTTATACGAGCAGTACTTC. This chain uses TRBV5-6 with TRBJ2-7, with D perhaps TRBD2 (6 bases). The CDR3 covers 13 residues. Trimming removed 0 bases at V and 4 bases at J, with 8 bases between. CDR1 is SGHDT, CDR2 YYEEEE, per germline. Using reference TRBV5-6 and TRBJ2-7 for the parts outside the CDR3, the full variable domain is DAGVTQSPTHLIKTRGQQVTLRCSPKSGHDTVSWYQQALGQGPQFIFQYYEEEERQRGNFPDRFSGHQFPNYSSELNVNALLLGDSALYLCASSLGDLYEQYFGPGTRLTVT.

CDR3 loop: CATSVDTGELFF. For the CDR3, the DNA is TGTGCCACCAGCGTAGACACCGGGGAGCTGTTTTTT. The chain employs TRBV15 and TRBJ2-2; D remains ambiguous. Germline values: CDR1 LNHNV, CDR2 YYDKDF (reference sequence). CDR3 size: 12 residues. The V end lost 5 bases, the J end lost 3 bases, and 4 bases lay between the germline ends.

This chain uses TRBV19 with TRBJ2-3; 9 bases agree with TRBD2. CDR3 size: 16 residues. Germline loops: CDR1 LNHDA, CDR2 SQIVND (reference sequence). J gave up 1 base and V 0 bases, and 2 bases lay outside the gene matches. The CDR3 DNA follows: TGTGCCAGTAGTATAGAGGTAGCGGGGGGCACAGATACGCAGTATTTT. Translated, it gives CASSIEVAGGTDTQYF.

This clone was observed a handful of times. This sequence joins TRBV5-4 and TRBJ1-1; D is possibly TRBD1 (6 bases). This CDR3 is 14 amino acids long. Germline CDR1 is SGHNT and CDR2 is YYREEE (reference sequence). The ends were cut back, 0 bases at V and 2 bases at J, with 8 bases in the middle. This chain's CDR3 is CASSLAGANTEAFF. CDR3 coding DNA: TGTGCCAGCAGCTTGGCGGGGGCCAACACTGAAGCTTTCTTT.

This sequence joins TRBV2 and TRBJ1-1, with D perhaps matching TRBD1 (5 bases). Germline V gene sequence: CDR1 SNHLY, CDR2 FYNNEI. The CDR3 has 15 amino acids. The V gene lost 3 bases and the J gene lost 4 bases, with 15 bases spanning the gap. This chain's CDR3 is CASSDREVISTEAFF. For the CDR3, the DNA is TGTGCCAGCAGTGACAGGGAGGTGATTAGCACTGAAGCTTTCTTT.

This rearrangement joins TRBV7-9 to TRBJ1-2; D remains ambiguous. Per germline, CDR1 SEHNR and CDR2 FQNEAQ (reference sequence). The CDR3 loop spans 15 amino acids. Trimming pared 2 bases from V and 5 bases from J, leaving 15 bases between. The CDR3 sequence: CASSLPGPGTYGYTF. In nucleotides, the CDR3 is TGTGCCAGCAGCTTACCCGGCCCGGGTACTTATGGCTACACCTTC. Using reference TRBV7-9 and TRBJ1-2 for the parts outside the CDR3, the full variable domain is DTGVSQNPRHKITKRGQNVTFRCDPISEHNRLYWYRQTLGQGPEFLTYFQNEAQLEKSRLLSDRFSAERPKGSFSTLEIQRTEQGDSAMYLCASSLPGPGTYGYTFGSGTRLTVV.

The chain recombines TRBV6-5 with TRBJ1-1; D remains ambiguous. This CDR3 comprises 14 residues. Trimming shortened V by 2 bases and J by 0 bases, and 7 bases separated the two germline ends. Germline lookup yields CDR1 MNHEY and CDR2 SVGAGI. The CDR3 here is CASSYGSMNTEAFF. The CDR3 DNA is TGTGCCAGCAGTTACGGTAGTATGAACACTGAAGCTTTCTTT.

This chain links TRBV16 with TRBJ1-5; D is unclear. The CDR3 runs to 13 residues. The V and J ends lost 2 bases and 11 bases respectively, with 13 bases between them. CDR1 and CDR2 from the germline V gene are KGHSY and FQNENV. CDR3 bases: TGTGCCAGCAGCCAAGACGGCGGGCCGACCCAGCATTTT. Protein product: CASSQDGGPTQHF.

This clone has only one observation. This chain connects TRBV6-6 to TRBJ2-7, with D perhaps TRBD1 or TRBD2 (5 bases each). Germline loops: CDR1 MNHNY, CDR2 SVGAGI (reference sequence). Trimming shortened V by 2 bases and J by 10 bases, and 15 bases separated the two germline ends. This CDR3 is 13 amino acids long. The CDR3 bases are TGTGCCAGCAGTTACAGTGAGGGACCCGGTCAGTACTTC. This codes for CASSYSEGPGQYF.

The V call is TRBV11-1, the J call TRBJ2-2, with D maybe TRBD1 (6 bases). Germline CDR1 and CDR2: SGHAT and FQDESV (reference sequence). This CDR3 comprises 13 residues. V lost 3 bases and J 6 bases, leaving 8 bases between the germline ends. In DNA form, the CDR3 reads TGTGCCAGCAGCTTCACAGGGTCCGGGGAGCTGTTTTTT. This gives the protein CASSFTGSGELFF.

The chain joins TRBV28 to TRBJ2-7; D not resolved. V lost 5 bases to trimming and J lost 2 bases, with 13 bases between them. The germline V gene has CDR1 MDHEN and CDR2 SYDVKM. The CDR3 spans 14 residues. CDR3 sequence reads: CASSDTVPTYEQYF. The CDR3 coding sequence is TGTGCCAGCAGTGACACGGTACCAACCTACGAGCAGTACTTC.

A remark on this clone: The same CDR3 is also encoded by other DNA sequences in this sample. This sequence joins TRBV9 and TRBJ1-1; possible D gene TRBD1, 5 bases. The germline gives CDR1 SGDLS, CDR2 YYNGEE. This CDR3 contains 13 residues. Trimming took off 4 bases at V and 2 bases at J, with 9 bases between the two ends. CDR3 bases: TGTGCCAGCAGCCCTGGGGGTAACACTGAAGCTTTCTTT. Translation: CASSPGGNTEAFF.

This clone has just one count. As DNA, the CDR3 is TGTGCCAGCAGCGCGCAGGTGATCTCCTACGAGCAGTACTTC. Translated: CASSAQVISYEQYF. The chain couples TRBV5-6 to TRBJ2-5; D is unclear. The DNA end lines up better with TRBJ2-7; the J call may be wrong. The CDR3 runs to 14 residues. Germline V gives CDR1 SGHDT, CDR2 YYEEEE.

The chain links TRBV7-2 to TRBJ1-4; 7 nucleotides agree with TRBD1. Trimming removed 4 bases from V and 3 bases from J; junction bases left unmatched: 11. This CDR3 is 17 amino acids long. CDR1 is SGHTA, CDR2 FQGNSA, per germline. The CDR3 nucleotides are TGTGCCAGCAGCTCCTTAGTCGTCAGGGGGTCTAATGAAAAACTGTTTTTT. As protein: CASSSLVVRGSNEKLFF. The complete variable domain, with remaining parts taken from reference TRBV7-2 and TRBJ1-4, reads GAGVSQSPSNKVTEKGKDVELRCDPISGHTALYWYRQSLGQGLEFLIYFQGNSAPDKSGLPSDRFSAERTGGSVSTLTIQRTQQEDSAVYLCASSSLVVRGSNEKLFFGSGTQLSVL.

This clone was counted between two and nine times. V and J are TRBV28 and TRBJ1-6, with a tentative D call TRBD1 (5 bases). This CDR3 has 14 amino acids. V shed 7 bases and J shed 7 bases, with 14 bases lying between them. Germline values: CDR1 MDHEN, CDR2 SYDVKM. CDR3 sequence reads: CASTKTWGNSPLHF. DNA for the CDR3: TGTGCCAGCACGAAAACGTGGGGGAATTCACCCCTCCACTTT.

This clone appeared a single time. This chain links TRBV21-1 with TRBJ2-1; whether TRBD2, the table's D call, matches the DNA was not checked. TRBV21-1 is termed a pseudogene. This CDR3 is 16 amino acids long. CDR3 protein: CASTPPMRSSYNEQFF. CDR3 DNA: TGTGCCAGCACGCCCCCTATGCGGTCCTCCTACAATGAGCAGTTCTTC.

The chain has TRBV5-6 and TRBJ2-5, with D uncertain. The germline CDR1 and CDR2 sequences are SGHDT and YYEEEE. V lost 1 base and J lost 5, with 9 bases in between. CDR3 length equals 13 residues. The CDR3 region is CASSLPMAETQYF. In nucleotides, the CDR3 is TGTGCCAGCAGCTTGCCGATGGCGGAGACCCAGTACTTC.

V and J are TRBV7-8 and TRBJ2-7, with 11 bases fitting TRBD1. CDR1 and CDR2 from the germline V gene are SGHVS and FQNEAQ. The CDR3 has 16 amino acids. V lost 1 base, J lost 3 bases, and 5 bases stayed unmatched. The CDR3: CASSLEDRGLYYEQYF. CDR3 nucleotide sequence: TGTGCCAGCAGCTTAGAGGACAGGGGGCTTTACTACGAGCAGTACTTC. The full variable domain, its missing parts supplied by reference TRBV7-8 and TRBJ2-7, is GAGVSQSPRYKVAKRGQDVALRCDPISGHVSLFWYQQALGQGPEFLTYFQNEAQLDKSGLPSDRFFAERPEGSVSTLKIQRTQQEDSAVYLCASSLEDRGLYYEQYFGPGTRLTVT.

The V and J genes are TRBV29-1 and TRBJ1-4, with D possibly TRBD1 on 5 matching bases. Trimming left V 7 bases short and J 7 bases short, with 19 bases between. The CDR3 sequence is 14 residues long. CDR1 is SQVTM, CDR2 ANQGSEA, per germline. The CDR3 loop is CSANSGGGGEKLFF. The DNA of the CDR3 is TGCAGCGCAAACTCTGGGGGGGGTGGTGAAAAACTGTTTTTT.